This record covers a single T cell receptor beta chain. The record originates from a study of radiotherapy plus CTLA-4 blockade in lung cancer. The CDR3 extends over 13 amino acids. Per germline, CDR1 MRHNA and CDR2 SNTAGT. The ends lost 2 bases at V and 7 bases at J; junction bases unmatched: 3. Those with chemo-refractory metastatic non-small-cell lung cancer were treated with focal radiation combined with CTLA-4 blockade using ipilimumab. The assay was immunoSEQ multiplex PCR, and TCRdb's table has in-frame clones only and misses some. Of under 50,000 clones listed, 86% were seen once; the top ten hold about 22%.

The chain links TRBV6-4 to TRBJ1-2; 8 bases map to TRBD1. The TCR originated in a human donor with non-small cell lung cancer whose response to radiotherapy plus ipilimumab could not be evaluated. The material sequenced was peripheral blood, taken from a patient treated with radiotherapy plus ipilimumab. In DNA form, the CDR3 reads TGTGCCAGCAGTGACGGACAGGGCGGTGGCTACACCTTC. Translation gives CASSDGQGGGYTF.